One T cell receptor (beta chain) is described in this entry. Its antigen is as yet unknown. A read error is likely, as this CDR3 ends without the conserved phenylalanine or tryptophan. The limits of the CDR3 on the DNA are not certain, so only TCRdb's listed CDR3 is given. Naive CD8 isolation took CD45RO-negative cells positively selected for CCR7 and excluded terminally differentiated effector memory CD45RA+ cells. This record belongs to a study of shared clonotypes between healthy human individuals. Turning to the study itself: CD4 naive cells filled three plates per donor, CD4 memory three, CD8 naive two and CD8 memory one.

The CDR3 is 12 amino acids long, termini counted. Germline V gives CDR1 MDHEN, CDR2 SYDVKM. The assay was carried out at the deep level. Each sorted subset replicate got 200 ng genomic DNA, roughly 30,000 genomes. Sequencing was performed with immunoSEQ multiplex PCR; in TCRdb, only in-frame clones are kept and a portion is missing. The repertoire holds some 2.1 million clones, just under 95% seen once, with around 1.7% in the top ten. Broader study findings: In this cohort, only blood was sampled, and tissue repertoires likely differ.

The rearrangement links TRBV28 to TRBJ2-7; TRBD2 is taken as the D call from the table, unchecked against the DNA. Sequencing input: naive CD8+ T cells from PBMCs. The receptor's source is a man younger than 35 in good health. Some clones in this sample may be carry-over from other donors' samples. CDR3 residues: CASSPRRQDYTL.